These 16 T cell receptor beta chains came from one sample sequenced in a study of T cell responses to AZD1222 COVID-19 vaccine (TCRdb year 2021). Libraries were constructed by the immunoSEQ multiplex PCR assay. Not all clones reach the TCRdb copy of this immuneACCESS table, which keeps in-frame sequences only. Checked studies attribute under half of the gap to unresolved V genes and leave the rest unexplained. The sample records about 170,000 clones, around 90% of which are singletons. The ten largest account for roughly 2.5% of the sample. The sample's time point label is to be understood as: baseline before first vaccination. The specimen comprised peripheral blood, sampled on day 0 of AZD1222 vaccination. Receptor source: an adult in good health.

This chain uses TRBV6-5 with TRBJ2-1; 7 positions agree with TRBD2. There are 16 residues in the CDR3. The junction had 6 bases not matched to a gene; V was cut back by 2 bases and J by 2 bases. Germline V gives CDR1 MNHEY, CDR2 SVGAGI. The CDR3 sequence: CASSYLRGVPYNEQFF. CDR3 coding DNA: TGTGCCAGCAGTTACCTCCGGGGGGTACCCTACAATGAGCAGTTCTTC.

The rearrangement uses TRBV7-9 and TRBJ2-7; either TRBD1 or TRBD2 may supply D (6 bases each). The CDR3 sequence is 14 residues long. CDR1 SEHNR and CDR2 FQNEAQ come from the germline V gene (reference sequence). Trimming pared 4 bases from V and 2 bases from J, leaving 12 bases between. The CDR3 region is CASSSGGMAYEQYF. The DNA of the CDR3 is TGTGCCAGCAGCTCCGGGGGCATGGCCTACGAGCAGTACTTC.

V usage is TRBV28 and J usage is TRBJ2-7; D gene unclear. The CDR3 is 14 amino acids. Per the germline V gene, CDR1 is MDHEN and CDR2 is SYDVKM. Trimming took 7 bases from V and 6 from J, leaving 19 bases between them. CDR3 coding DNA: TGTGCCAGCACCGAAAATATTAAAGGCGGCGAGCAGTACTTC. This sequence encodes CASTENIKGGEQYF.

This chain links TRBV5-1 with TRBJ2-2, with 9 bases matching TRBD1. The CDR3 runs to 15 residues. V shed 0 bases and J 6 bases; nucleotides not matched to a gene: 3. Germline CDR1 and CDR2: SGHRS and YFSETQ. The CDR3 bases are TGCGCCAGCAGCTTGGGGACAGGGGTAGCCGGGGAGCTGTTTTTT. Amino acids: CASSLGTGVAGELFF.

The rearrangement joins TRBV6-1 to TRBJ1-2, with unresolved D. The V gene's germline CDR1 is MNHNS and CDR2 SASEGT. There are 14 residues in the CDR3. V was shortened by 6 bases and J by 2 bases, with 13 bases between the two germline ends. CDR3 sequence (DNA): TGTGCCAGCAGCCGGGGTGCCGGAAACTATGGCTACACCTTC. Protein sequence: CASSRGAGNYGYTF.

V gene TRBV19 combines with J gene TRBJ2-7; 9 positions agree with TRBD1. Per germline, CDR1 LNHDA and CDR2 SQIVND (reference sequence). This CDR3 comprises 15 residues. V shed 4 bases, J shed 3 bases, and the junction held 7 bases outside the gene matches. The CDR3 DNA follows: TGTGCCAGTAGTAGAACCGGGACAGGGAACTACGAGCAGTACTTC. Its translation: CASSRTGTGNYEQYF. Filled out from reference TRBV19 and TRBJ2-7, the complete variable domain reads DGGITQSPKYLFRKEGQNVTLSCEQNLNHDAMYWYRQDPGQGLRLIYYSQIVNDFQKGDIAEGYSVSREKKESFPLTVTSAQKNPTAFYLCASSRTGTGNYEQYFGPGTRLTVT.

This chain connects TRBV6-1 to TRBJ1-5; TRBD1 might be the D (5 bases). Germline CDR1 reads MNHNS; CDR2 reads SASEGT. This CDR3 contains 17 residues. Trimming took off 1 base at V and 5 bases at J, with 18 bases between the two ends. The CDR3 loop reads CASSEGTMSPDYQPQHF. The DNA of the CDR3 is TGTGCCAGCAGTGAAGGGACAATGAGCCCCGATTATCAGCCCCAGCATTTT.

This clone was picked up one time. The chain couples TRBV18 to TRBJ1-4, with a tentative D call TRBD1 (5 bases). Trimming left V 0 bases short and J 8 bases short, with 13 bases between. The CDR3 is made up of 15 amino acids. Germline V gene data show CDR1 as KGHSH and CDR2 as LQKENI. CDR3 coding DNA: TGTGCCAGCTCACCACCCGGGACCCAAGGCGAAAAACTGTTTTTT. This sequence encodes CASSPPGTQGEKLFF.

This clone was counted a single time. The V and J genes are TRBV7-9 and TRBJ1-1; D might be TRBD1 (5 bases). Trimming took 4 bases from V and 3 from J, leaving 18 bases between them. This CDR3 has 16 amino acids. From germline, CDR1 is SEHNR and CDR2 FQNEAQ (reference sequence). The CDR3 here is CASSSLGGGGDTEAFF. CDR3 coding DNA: TGTGCCAGCAGCTCGCTGGGGGGAGGCGGGGACACTGAAGCTTTCTTT.

The CDR3, as DNA: TGTGCCAGCAGTCGGAGGGACAGGGGAGGGGCTGGCTATGGCTACACCTTC. Its translation: CASSRRDRGGAGYGYTF. V and J are TRBV6-6 and TRBJ1-2; the match to TRBD1 covers 10 bases. Germline CDR1 is MNHNY and CDR2 is SVGAGI (reference sequence). This CDR3 region has 17 residues. J gave up 4 bases and V 5 bases, and 13 bases lay outside the gene matches.

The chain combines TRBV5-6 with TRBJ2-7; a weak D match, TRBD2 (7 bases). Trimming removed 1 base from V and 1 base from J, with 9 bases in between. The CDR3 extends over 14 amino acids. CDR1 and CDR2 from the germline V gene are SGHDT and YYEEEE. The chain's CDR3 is CASSLRGASYEQYF. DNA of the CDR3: TGTGCCAGCAGCTTGCGGGGGGCTTCCTACGAGCAGTACTTC.

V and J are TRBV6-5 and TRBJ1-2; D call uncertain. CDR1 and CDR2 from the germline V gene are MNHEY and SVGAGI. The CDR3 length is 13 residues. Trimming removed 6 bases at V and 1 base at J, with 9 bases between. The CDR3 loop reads CASRNSYNYGYTF. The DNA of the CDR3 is TGTGCCAGCAGAAACAGCTATAACTATGGCTACACCTTC.

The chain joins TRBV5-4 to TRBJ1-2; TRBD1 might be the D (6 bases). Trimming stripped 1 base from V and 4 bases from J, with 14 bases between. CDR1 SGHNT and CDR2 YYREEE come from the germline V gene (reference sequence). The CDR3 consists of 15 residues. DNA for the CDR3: TGTGCCAGCAGCTTGTGGGGGGGCGCGGGCTATGGCTACACCTTC. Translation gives CASSLWGGAGYGYTF.

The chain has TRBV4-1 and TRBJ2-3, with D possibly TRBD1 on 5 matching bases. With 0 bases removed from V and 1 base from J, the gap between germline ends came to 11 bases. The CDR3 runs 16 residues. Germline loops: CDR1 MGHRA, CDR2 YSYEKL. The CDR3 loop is CASSQEEQGGTDTQYF. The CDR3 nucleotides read TGCGCCAGCAGCCAAGAGGAGCAGGGCGGCACAGATACGCAGTATTTT.

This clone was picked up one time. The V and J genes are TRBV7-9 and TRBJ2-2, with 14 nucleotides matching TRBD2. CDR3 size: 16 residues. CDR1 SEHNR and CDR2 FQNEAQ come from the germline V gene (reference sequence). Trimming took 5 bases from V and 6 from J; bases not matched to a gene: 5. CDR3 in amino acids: CASSLGLAGAPGELFF. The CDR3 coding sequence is TGTGCCAGCAGCCTGGGACTAGCGGGAGCCCCCGGGGAGCTGTTTTTT.

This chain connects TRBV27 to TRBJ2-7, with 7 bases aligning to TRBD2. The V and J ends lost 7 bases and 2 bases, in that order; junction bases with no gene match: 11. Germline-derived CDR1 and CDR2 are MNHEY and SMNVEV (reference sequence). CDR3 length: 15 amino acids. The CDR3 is CASMARAGVAYEQYF. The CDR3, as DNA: TGTGCCAGCATGGCGAGGGCGGGAGTCGCCTACGAGCAGTACTTC.